This T cell receptor (beta chain) is drawn from a study of OX40 agonist ivuxolimab in advanced cancers. In germline, CDR1 is DFQATT, CDR2 SNEGSKA (reference sequence). Deletions cut 4 bases from V and 4 bases from J, with 2 bases between. The CDR3 is 10 residues long. The repertoire was sequenced with immunoSEQ multiplex PCR; TCRdb's copy has only in-frame clones and lacks some. The sample carries roughly 53,000 clones, about four fifths recorded once. The chain carries TRBV20-1 and TRBJ2-1; D is unclear. The origin of this receptor is an adult with an advanced solid tumor such as melanoma, head and neck, liver or kidney cancer. The sequencing used CD4+ or CD8+ T cells sorted from blood, collected in a trial of the OX40 agonist ivuxolimab. CDR3 in DNA: TGCAGTGCTAATTACAATGAGCAGTTCTTC. Translation gives CSANYNEQFF.